The 19 T cell receptor beta chains below all came from one sample that was sequenced in a study of Ad26.COV2.S vaccination and SARS-CoV-2 variants (dated by TCRdb to about 2021). In the paper's terms, the time point label means: individuals recovered from natural SARS-CoV-2 infection. The library was obtained by the immunoSEQ multiplex PCR assay. The immuneACCESS repertoire file appears here via TCRdb, limited to in-frame rearrangements. These files lack a portion of the clones; in checked studies, under half of the deficit traces to unresolved V genes, and the cause of the others is not known. Recorded for this sample are roughly 380,000 clones; roughly nine tenths of them occurred a single time. The ten top clones hold under 5% of the sample. Sequences were derived from peripheral blood, sampled after recovery from COVID-19. These receptors were taken from a human donor who had recovered from COVID-19.

The rearrangement joins TRBV12-2 to TRBJ2-1; TRBD2, the D gene given by the table, was not confirmed from the DNA. TRBV12-2 is annotated as a pseudogene. This CDR3 has 15 residues. The CDR3 region has the DNA TGTGCAAGTCGCCGGGGGGGTCTCTCCTACAATGAGCAGTTCTTC. Translation: CASRRGGLSYNEQFF.

The chain combines TRBV5-1 with TRBJ1-1; 10 bases line up with TRBD1. The CDR3 runs 14 residues. V lost 4 bases and J lost 5; bases outside the gene matches: 5. Per germline, CDR1 SGHRS and CDR2 YFSETQ. The CDR3: CASSGQGVRTEAFF. CDR3 bases: TGCGCCAGCAGCGGACAGGGGGTCCGGACTGAAGCTTTCTTT.

The rearrangement joins TRBV6-7 to TRBJ1-2, with D perhaps TRBD1 (6 bases). TRBV6-7 is an open reading frame, and its role is uncertain. The ends were cut back, 0 bases at V and 9 bases at J, with 11 bases in the middle. There are 13 residues in the CDR3. The CDR3 DNA reads TGTGCCAGCAGTTACTCGACCGGGGGCCGCTACACCTTC. This encodes CASSYSTGGRYTF.

J is TRBJ2-7 and V is TRBV25-1, with D possibly being TRBD1 or TRBD2 (6 bases each). CDR3 length: 16 residues. Deletions cut 0 bases from V and 7 bases from J, with 19 bases between. In germline, CDR1 is MGHDK, CDR2 SYGVNS. The CDR3 DNA follows: TGTGCCAGCAGTGAATACGGTACAGGGCCCCGGGGGGAGCAGTACTTC. Its protein product is CASSEYGTGPRGEQYF.

The CDR3: CASSLGGTSNEQFF. CDR3 DNA: TGTGCCAGCAGCTTAGGCGGGACTAGCAATGAGCAGTTCTTC. The genes are TRBV11-3 and TRBJ2-1, with 8 bases identical to TRBD2. This CDR3 contains 14 residues. V lost 1 base to trimming and J lost 6 bases; unmatched junction nucleotides: 2. The germline V gene encodes CDR1 SGHNT and CDR2 YENEEA.

This clone is a singleton in its sample. The J gene is TRBJ2-3, the V gene TRBV7-7; 12 bases map to TRBD2. The trim removed 1 base at V and 11 bases at J, leaving 7 bases unmatched. CDR1 and CDR2 from the germline V gene are SSHAT and FNYEAQ (reference sequence). The CDR3 covers 15 residues. In DNA form, the CDR3 reads TGTGCCAGCAGCTTAGGGCTAGCGGGGGGGCAGCGGCAGTATTTT. Translating gives CASSLGLAGGQRQYF. The full variable domain, rest sourced from reference TRBV7-7 and TRBJ2-3, is GAGVSQSPRYKVTKRGQDVTLRCDPISSHATLYWYQQALGQGPEFLTYFNYEAQPDKSGLPSDRFSAERPEGSISTLTIQRTEQRDSAMYRCASSLGLAGGQRQYFGPGTRLTVL.

The V and J genes are TRBV9 and TRBJ2-5; the match to TRBD2 covers 8 bases. Germline V gene sequence: CDR1 SGDLS, CDR2 YYNGEE. The CDR3 is made up of 16 amino acids. V lost 2 bases, J lost 5 bases, and 11 bases stayed unmatched. CDR3 residues: CASSVPFGGADETQYF. CDR3 in DNA: TGTGCCAGCAGCGTTCCCTTCGGGGGGGCCGATGAGACCCAGTACTTC.

DNA of the CDR3: TGTGCCAGCAGTGAAGCGGTAGGGGGGAAAGACACCTTC. This sequence encodes CASSEAVGGKDTF. The chain recombines TRBV2 with TRBJ1-2; TRBD1 might be the D (6 bases). The CDR3 length is 13 residues. Germline lookup yields CDR1 SNHLY and CDR2 FYNNEI. V gave up 0 bases and J gave up 12 bases, with 14 bases separating them.

J is TRBJ2-7 and V is TRBV4-1; 12 bases fit TRBD2. CDR1 MGHRA and CDR2 YSYEKL come from the germline V gene. Trimming took 4 bases from V and 6 from J; bases not matched to a gene: 4. The CDR3 runs to 14 residues. The CDR3 nucleotides read TGCGCCAGCAGCCTCCGACTAGCGGGGGCCGAGCAGTACTTC. Translating it yields CASSLRLAGAEQYF.

This clone has a single count. The rearrangement joins TRBV24-1 to TRBJ2-3, with D hard to call. V gave up 4 bases and J gave up 5 bases, with 9 bases separating them. The germline CDR1 and CDR2 sequences are KGHDR and SFDVKD. The CDR3 consists of 13 residues. The CDR3 region has the DNA TGTGCCACCAGTGAAACCAGAGGAGATACGCAGTATTTT. Amino acids: CATSETRGDTQYF.

The rearrangement links TRBV19 to TRBJ2-7, with D perhaps TRBD2 (5 bases). The CDR3 is 12 amino acids. From germline, CDR1 is LNHDA and CDR2 SQIVND (reference sequence). V gave up 5 bases and J gave up 1 base, with 6 bases separating them. DNA of the CDR3: TGTGCCAGTAGTTCGGGGTCCTACGAGCAGTACTTC. This encodes CASSSGSYEQYF.

The chain combines TRBV6-5 with TRBJ1-1; 7 nucleotides align to TRBD1. V was clipped by 6 bases and J by 3 bases; unmatched bases: 7. CDR1 MNHEY and CDR2 SVGAGI come from the germline V gene. The CDR3 is 14 residues long. In DNA form, the CDR3 reads TGTGCCAGCAGCGGTGACAGGGTTGACACTGAAGCTTTCTTT. Protein product: CASSGDRVDTEAFF.

The J gene is TRBJ2-3, the V gene TRBV5-6, with 7 positions matching TRBD1. Germline-derived CDR1 and CDR2 are SGHDT and YYEEEE. J lost 4 bases, V lost 4 bases, and 6 bases had no gene match. The CDR3 is made up of 14 amino acids. CDR3 sequence reads: CASSIQGWADTQYF. DNA for the CDR3: TGTGCCAGCAGCATACAGGGGTGGGCAGATACGCAGTATTTT.

This clone showed up just once. The gene calls are TRBV9 and TRBJ2-5, with 12 nucleotides matching TRBD2. V trimming: 2 bases; J trimming: 1 base; junction bases outside the gene matches: 3. The CDR3 totals 16 residues. Germline values: CDR1 SGDLS, CDR2 YYNGEE. CDR3 in DNA: TGTGCCAGCAGCGTCCTAGCGGGGGGGGTCCAAGAGACCCAGTACTTC. Translating gives CASSVLAGGVQETQYF.

This chain links TRBV7-9 with TRBJ1-1, with D uncertain. This CDR3 contains 17 residues. V lost 5 bases and J lost 1, with 20 bases in between. CDR1 SEHNR and CDR2 FQNEAQ come from the germline V gene (reference sequence). The CDR3 is CASSRNTLQKQNTEAFF. CDR3 nucleotide sequence: TGTGCCAGCAGCCGGAATACTCTTCAGAAACAGAACACTGAAGCTTTCTTT.

DNA of the CDR3: TGTGCCAGCAGTTCCCACTTGGACAGACTTGAAGCTTTCTTT. This sequence encodes CASSSHLDRLEAFF. This chain uses TRBV27 with TRBJ1-1, with D maybe TRBD1 (6 bases). The germline gives CDR1 MNHEY, CDR2 SMNVEV (reference sequence). The CDR3 loop spans 14 amino acids. V lost 4 bases to trimming and J lost 7 bases, with 16 bases between them.

Of note for this clone: An end of the junction does not agree with germline; a read error may underlie this. Additional DNA sequences in this sample encode the identical CDR3. This chain joins TRBV12-3 or TRBV12-4 and TRBJ2-7; no clear D gene. This CDR3 contains 12 residues. CDR3 coding DNA: TGTGCCAGTAGTTTAGCAGTTTACGAGCAGTACTTC. Protein sequence: CASSLAVYEQYF.

A few counts support this clone. V gene TRBV6-5 combines with J gene TRBJ1-1, with 7 positions matching TRBD1. Trimming took 5 bases from V and 1 from J; bases not matched to a gene: 7. Germline V CDR1 and CDR2: MNHEY, SVGAGI. The CDR3 covers 15 residues. CDR3 loop: CASSPQTGRNTEAFF. The CDR3 coding sequence is TGTGCCAGCAGTCCCCAGACAGGGAGGAACACTGAAGCTTTCTTT.

V is TRBV18 and J is TRBJ1-2; 9 positions agree with TRBD1. V shed 2 bases and J 8 bases; nucleotides not matched to a gene: 15. CDR3 length equals 17 residues. The germline CDR1 and CDR2 sequences are KGHSH and LQKENI. CDR3 bases: TGTGCCAGCTCACCATTTCCGGGACAGGGCCGAGAAGGGGGCTACACCTTC. It codes for CASSPFPGQGREGGYTF.